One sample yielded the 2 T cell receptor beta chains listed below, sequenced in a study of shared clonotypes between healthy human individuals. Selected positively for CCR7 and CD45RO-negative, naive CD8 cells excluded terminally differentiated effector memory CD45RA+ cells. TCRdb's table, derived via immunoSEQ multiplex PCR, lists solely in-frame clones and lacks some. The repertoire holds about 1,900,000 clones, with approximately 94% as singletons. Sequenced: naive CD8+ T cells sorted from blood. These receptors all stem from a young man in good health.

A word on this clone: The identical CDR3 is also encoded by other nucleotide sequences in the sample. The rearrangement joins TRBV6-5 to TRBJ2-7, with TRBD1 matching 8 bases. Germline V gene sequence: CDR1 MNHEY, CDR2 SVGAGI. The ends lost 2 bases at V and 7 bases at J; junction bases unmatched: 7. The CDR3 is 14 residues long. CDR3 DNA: TGTGCCAGCAGTTACGGGCAGGGGGCCTGGGAGCAGTACTTC. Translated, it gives CASSYGQGAWEQYF.

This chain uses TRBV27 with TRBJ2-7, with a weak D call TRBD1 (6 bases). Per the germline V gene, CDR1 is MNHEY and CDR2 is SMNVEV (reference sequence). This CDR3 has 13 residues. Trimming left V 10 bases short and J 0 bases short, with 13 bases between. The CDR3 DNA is TGTGCCACCTCCTACAGGGACTCCTACGAGCAGTACTTC. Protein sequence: CATSYRDSYEQYF.